This entry concerns a single T cell receptor beta chain. Per the authors' pipeline: Amplification with reference gene primers provided the estimates of nucleated cell counts. Clones were sequenced by immunoSEQ multiplex PCR, and TCRdb holds only the in-frame ones, with some missing. The V and J calls and the clone size are those of that table, but D and trimming were determined from the DNA. The sample consists of approximately 29,000 clones, roughly 91% of them appearing once. The sample is drawn from a study of blood T cell repertoires in COVID-19. Germline V CDR1 and CDR2: SGHDN, FVKESK. Trimming took off 2 bases at V and 5 bases at J, with 6 bases between the two ends. This CDR3 comprises 12 residues.

The rearrangement links TRBV14 to TRBJ2-5, with unresolved D. This TCR came from a man between 65 and 85 years old with active COVID-19. The material sequenced was peripheral blood. CDR3 protein: CASSQYGETQYF. DNA for the CDR3: TGTGCCAGCAGCCAATACGGGGAGACCCAGTACTTC.